A selection of T cell receptor beta chains follows, all from one sample in a study of Ad26.COV2.S vaccination and SARS-CoV-2 variants. Method: immunoSEQ multiplex PCR; TCRdb's copy keeps in-frame clones and lacks some. Among 440,000 or so clones, roughly 90% were seen once, and the ten largest hold around 1.7%. This specimen consisted of peripheral blood, obtained in a trial of Ad26.COV2.S vaccine versus placebo. These TCRs come from a person between 18 and 59 years old who received the Ad26.COV2.S COVID-19 vaccine or a placebo. Each CDR3 is given with its conserved first and last residue. Each record gives: V gene, clone size, J gene, D gene, CDR3 protein, CDR3 DNA. A D gene is named only where the DNA matches it firmly. Size tells how often a clone was seen (once, few, many) or the class of an expanded clone, and some rows leave it out.

V: TRBV7-9; size: -; J: TRBJ1-4; D: -; CDR3: CASSPSLEKLFF; DNA: TGTGCCAGCAGCCCTTCCCTTGAAAAACTGTTTTTT
V: TRBV7-9; size: -; J: TRBJ2-7; D: -; CDR3: CASSRDISYEQYF; DNA: TGTGCCAGCAGCCGGGACATTTCCTACGAGCAGTACTTC
V: TRBV7-9; size: -; J: TRBJ1-1; D: -; CDR3: CASSFQANTEAFF; DNA: TGTGCCAGCAGCTTCCAGGCGAACACTGAAGCTTTCTTT
V: TRBV27; size: few; J: TRBJ1-1; D: -; CDR3: CASSLMHPGSSAEAFF; DNA: TGTGCCAGCAGTTTAATGCATCCGGGCAGCTCGGCTGAAGCTTTCTTT
V: TRBV7-8; size: -; J: TRBJ1-5; D: TRBD1; CDR3: CASSRDRWDNQPQHF; DNA: TGTGCCAGCAGCCGGGACAGGTGGGACAATCAGCCCCAGCATTTT
V: TRBV3-1/TRBV3-2; size: -; J: TRBJ2-3; D: TRBD1; CDR3: CASSQRTGTSTDTQYF; DNA: TGTGCCAGCAGCCAAAGGACAGGGACTAGCACAGATACGCAGTATTTT
V: TRBV9; size: -; J: TRBJ1-1; D: -; CDR3: CASSLQISNTEAFF; DNA: TGTGCCAGCAGCCTACAGATCTCGAACACTGAAGCTTTCTTT
V: TRBV28; size: -; J: TRBJ2-7; D: -; CDR3: CASKSVAVAYEQYF; DNA: TGTGCCAGCAAGTCCGTAGCGGTTGCCTACGAGCAGTACTTC
V: TRBV11-2; size: -; J: TRBJ1-6; D: -; CDR3: CASSFFGTATSPLHF; DNA: TGTGCCAGCAGCTTTTTTGGGACCGCGACCTCACCCCTCCACTTT
V: TRBV3-1/TRBV3-2; size: -; J: TRBJ2-3; D: -; CDR3: CASSHSGIWGTDTQYF; DNA: TGTGCCAGCAGCCATTCAGGGATTTGGGGCACAGATACGCAGTATTTT
V: TRBV29-1; size: -; J: TRBJ2-7; D: -; CDR3: CSVGQLSSYEQYF; DNA: TGCAGCGTTGGCCAGCTGAGCTCCTACGAGCAGTACTTC
V: TRBV11-2; size: -; J: TRBJ2-7; D: -; CDR3: CASSPPGPKWEQYF; DNA: TGTGCCAGCAGCCCCCCGGGACCAAAGTGGGAGCAGTACTTC
V: TRBV28; size: -; J: TRBJ1-1; D: -; CDR3: CASSRQALGDTEAFF; DNA: TGTGCCAGCAGTAGACAGGCTCTCGGGGACACTGAAGCTTTCTTT
V: TRBV5-1; size: -; J: TRBJ2-7; D: -; CDR3: CASSLALGQVVHEQYF; DNA: TGCGCCAGCAGCTTGGCACTCGGGCAGGTCGTGCACGAGCAGTACTTC
V: TRBV4-1; size: -; J: TRBJ1-2; D: -; CDR3: CASSQDKLGGNPRTDGYTF; DNA: TGCGCCAGCAGCCAAGATAAGCTAGGGGGAAACCCCCGAACGGATGGCTACACCTTC
V: TRBV5-8; size: -; J: TRBJ1-1; D: -; CDR3: CASSLRTGNTEAFF; DNA: TGTGCCAGCAGCTTGAGGACCGGGAACACTGAAGCTTTCTTT
V: TRBV19; size: -; J: TRBJ1-1; D: -; CDR3: CASRGLSAFF; DNA: TGTGCCAGTAGGGGCTTGTCAGCTTTCTTT
V: TRBV30; size: -; J: TRBJ2-7; D: -; CDR3: CAWSEERQYF; DNA: TGTGCCTGGAGTGAGGAGCGGCAGTACTTC
V: TRBV12-3/TRBV12-4; size: -; J: TRBJ1-3; D: -; CDR3: CASTPLQGNTIYF; DNA: TGTGCCAGCACCCCCTTACAAGGAAACACCATATATTTT
V: TRBV2; size: once; J: TRBJ1-6; D: -; CDR3: CASSEVGTIHNSPLHF; DNA: TGTGCCAGCAGTGAAGTGGGCACGATACACAATTCACCCCTCCACTTT
V: TRBV6-1; size: -; J: TRBJ1-2; D: -; CDR3: CASSEYRRGYTF; DNA: TGTGCCAGCAGTGAGTACAGGCGGGGCTACACCTTC
V: TRBV6-4; size: -; J: TRBJ2-1; D: -; CDR3: CASSDQRTILYNEQFF; DNA: TGTGCCAGCAGTGACCAACGGACTATCCTCTACAATGAGCAGTTCTTC
V: TRBV27; size: -; J: TRBJ2-7; D: -; CDR3: CASSLAGTEYEQYF; DNA: TGTGCCAGCAGTTTAGCCGGGACGGAGTACGAGCAGTACTTC
V: TRBV5-4; size: -; J: TRBJ2-3; D: -; CDR3: CASSPLGGGSTDTQYF; DNA: TGTGCCAGCAGCCCGCTGGGGGGAGGAAGCACAGATACGCAGTATTTT
V: TRBV19; size: -; J: TRBJ1-4; D: TRBD1; CDR3: CATSQSGTGDEKLFF; DNA: TGTGCCACCAGCCAAAGCGGGACAGGGGATGAAAAACTGTTTTTT
V: TRBV12-5; size: once; J: TRBJ1-5; D: -; CDR3: CASGLVPGDNQPQHF; DNA: TGTGCTAGTGGTTTGGTCCCAGGGGATAATCAGCCCCAGCATTTT
V: TRBV24-1; size: -; J: TRBJ2-1; D: TRBD1; CDR3: CATSPSPGTGSYNEQFF; DNA: TGTGCCACCAGCCCCTCGCCCGGGACAGGGTCCTACAATGAGCAGTTCTTC
V: TRBV7-2; size: -; J: TRBJ2-7; D: TRBD1; CDR3: CASSLDGTGGSYEQYF; DNA: TGTGCCAGCAGCTTAGACGGGACAGGGGGGTCCTACGAGCAGTACTTC
V: TRBV7-8; size: -; J: TRBJ1-6; D: -; CDR3: CASSFVRQASSYNSPLHF; DNA: TGTGCCAGCAGCTTTGTCAGGCAGGCGAGCTCCTATAATTCACCCCTCCACTTT
V: TRBV7-9; size: once; J: TRBJ1-4; D: TRBD1; CDR3: CASSYTTGLEKLFF; DNA: TGTGCCAGCAGCTACACGACAGGGTTGGAAAAACTGTTTTTT
V: TRBV5-3; size: once; J: TRBJ1-1; D: TRBD1; CDR3: CARSRQGAKAFF; DNA: TGTGCCAGAAGCCGACAGGGGGCAAAAGCTTTCTTT
V: TRBV19; size: -; J: TRBJ2-1; D: -; CDR3: CASTPLGQGGDNEQFF; DNA: TGTGCCAGTACCCCTCTGGGCCAGGGGGGGGACAATGAGCAGTTCTTC